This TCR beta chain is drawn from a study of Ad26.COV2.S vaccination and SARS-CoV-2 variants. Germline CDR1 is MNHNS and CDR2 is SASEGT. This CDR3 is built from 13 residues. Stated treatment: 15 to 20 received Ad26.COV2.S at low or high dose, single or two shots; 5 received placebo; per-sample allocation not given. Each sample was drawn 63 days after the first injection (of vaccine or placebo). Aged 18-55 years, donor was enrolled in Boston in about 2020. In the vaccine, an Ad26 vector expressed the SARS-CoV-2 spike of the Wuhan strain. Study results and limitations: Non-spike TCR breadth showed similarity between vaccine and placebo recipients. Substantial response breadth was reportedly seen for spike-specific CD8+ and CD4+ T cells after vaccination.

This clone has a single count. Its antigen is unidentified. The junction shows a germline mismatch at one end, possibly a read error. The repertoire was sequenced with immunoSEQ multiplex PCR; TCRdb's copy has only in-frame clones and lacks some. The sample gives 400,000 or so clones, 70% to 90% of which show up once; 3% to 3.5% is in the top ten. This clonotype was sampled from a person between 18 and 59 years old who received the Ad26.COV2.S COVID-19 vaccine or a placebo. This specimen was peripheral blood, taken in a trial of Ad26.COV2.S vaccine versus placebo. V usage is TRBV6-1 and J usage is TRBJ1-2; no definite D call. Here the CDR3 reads CASSEALRAVNYF. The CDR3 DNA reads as TGTGCCAGCAGTGAAGCGCTCCGGGCCGTTAATTACTTC.